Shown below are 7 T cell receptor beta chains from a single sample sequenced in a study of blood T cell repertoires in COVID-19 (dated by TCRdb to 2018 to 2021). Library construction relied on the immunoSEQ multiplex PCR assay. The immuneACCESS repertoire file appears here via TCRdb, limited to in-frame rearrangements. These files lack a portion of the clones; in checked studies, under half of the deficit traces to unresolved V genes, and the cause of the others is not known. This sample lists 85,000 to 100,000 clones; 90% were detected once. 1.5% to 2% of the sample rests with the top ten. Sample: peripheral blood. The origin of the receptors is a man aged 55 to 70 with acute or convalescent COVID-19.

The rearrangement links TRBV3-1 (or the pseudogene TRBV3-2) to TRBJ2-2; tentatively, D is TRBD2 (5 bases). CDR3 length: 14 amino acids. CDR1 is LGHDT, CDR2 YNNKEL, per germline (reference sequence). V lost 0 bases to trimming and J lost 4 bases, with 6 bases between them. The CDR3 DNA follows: TGTGCCAGCAGCCAAGATGGAGGCACCGGGGAGCTGTTTTTT. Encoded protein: CASSQDGGTGELFF.

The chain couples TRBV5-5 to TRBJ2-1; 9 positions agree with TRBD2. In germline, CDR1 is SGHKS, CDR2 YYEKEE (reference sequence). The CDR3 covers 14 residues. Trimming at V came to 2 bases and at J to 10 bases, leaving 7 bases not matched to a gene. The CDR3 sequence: CASSFSGGSGEQFF. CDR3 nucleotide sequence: TGTGCCAGCAGCTTTAGCGGGGGTTCGGGGGAGCAGTTCTTC.

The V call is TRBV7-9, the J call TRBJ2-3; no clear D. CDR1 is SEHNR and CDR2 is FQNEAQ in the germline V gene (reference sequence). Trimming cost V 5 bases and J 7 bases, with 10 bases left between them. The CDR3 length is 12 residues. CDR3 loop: CASSLDTNTQYF. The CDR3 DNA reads TGTGCCAGCAGCCTAGACACGAATACGCAGTATTTT.

CDR3 in DNA: TGTGCCAGTAGTCCACCGGGACAGGGGGCGAGGGAGCAGTACTTC. Protein: CASSPPGQGAREQYF. The V and J genes are TRBV19 and TRBJ2-7; 12 bases fit TRBD1. Germline V gene lookup returns CDR1 LNHDA and CDR2 SQIVND (reference sequence). J gave up 7 bases and V 5 bases, and 9 bases lay outside the gene matches. CDR3 length equals 15 residues.

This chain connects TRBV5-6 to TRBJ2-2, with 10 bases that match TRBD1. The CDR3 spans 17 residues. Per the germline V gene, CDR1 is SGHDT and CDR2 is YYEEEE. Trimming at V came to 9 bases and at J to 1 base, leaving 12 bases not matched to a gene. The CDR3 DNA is TGTGCCACCCATAGGAGACAGGGGGCGCAGAACACCGGGGAGCTGTTTTTT. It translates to CATHRRQGAQNTGELFF.

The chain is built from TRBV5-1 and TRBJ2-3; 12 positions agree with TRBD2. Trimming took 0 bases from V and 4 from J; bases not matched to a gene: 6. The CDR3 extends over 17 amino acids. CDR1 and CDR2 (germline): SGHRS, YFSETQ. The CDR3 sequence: CASSLVASGGAADTQYF. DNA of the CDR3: TGCGCCAGCAGCTTGGTTGCTAGCGGGGGGGCGGCAGATACGCAGTATTTT.

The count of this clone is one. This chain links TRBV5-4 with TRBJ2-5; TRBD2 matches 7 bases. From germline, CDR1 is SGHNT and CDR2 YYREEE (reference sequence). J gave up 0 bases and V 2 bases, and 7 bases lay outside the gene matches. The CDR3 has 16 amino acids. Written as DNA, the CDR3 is TGTGCCAGCAGCTTAGGTAGCGGGCGGTACCAAGAGACCCAGTACTTC. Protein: CASSLGSGRYQETQYF.